The entry below describes one TCR beta chain. Its target antigen remains unknown. There are no base qualities to consult, and no much larger clone falls within one base. CDR1 and CDR2 (SGHTA, FQGNSA) derive from the germline V gene. V loses 1 base, J loses 0 bases, and the germline ends lie 10 bases apart. The CDR3 sequence holds 16 residues, the cysteine and phenylalanine included. Here the CDR3 DNA is all that survives: 48 bases in frame from base 1. PBMCs were isolated by Ficoll-Paque density gradient centrifugation. The data were obtained in a study of T-cell memory formation after mild COVID-19 (dated by TCRdb to the early 2020s). Concerning the study at large: TCR sequence clusters from the two donors were found to be largely donor specific. In two donors, T-cell clones that expanded and contracted after mild COVID-19 were followed by sequencing TCRalpha and TCRbeta repertoires longitudinally. The cohort was made up of two young adult volunteers, one female and one male, who were previously healthy.

Overall study outcomes, separate from this receptor: Balanced CD4/CD8 phenotypes were observed for clones contracting from day 15 to 85, whereas a bias towards CD4+ was observed for a second wave of clones expanding from day 15 to 37. Some responding clones were detected in pre-infection memory, which suggested that pre-existing cross-reactive memory T cells had joined the SARS-CoV-2 response. SARS-CoV-2 specificity was not confirmed for the second-wave clones peaking on day 37. Contracting CD4+ clones turned up mainly in the CM and EM memory subsets, whereas EMRA was where CD8+ clones were enriched. The study covered only a couple of mild cases, and larger cohorts including severe cases with pre-infection samples were considered necessary.

Instrument used: Illumina NovaSeq 6000. Using 5'RACE with constant-segment primers, TCRalpha and TCRbeta cDNA libraries were constructed, with sample barcodes and unique molecular identifiers added in the process. Trizol reagent was used to extract RNA from every sample. Amplification of the libraries took two PCR steps, and the second step added a second sample barcode plus Illumina TruSeq adapters. Sequencing of libraries was performed on an Illumina NovaSeq with 2 x 150 bp paired-end reads. In the source study's methods: With migec v1.2.7, reads were demultiplexed and then collapsed into UMI-guided consensus sequences. Using mixcr v2.1.11, UMI consensuses were aligned to TRA and TRB V and J templates and then assembled into clonotypes. Expanded or contracted clonotypes were those called significant by both edgeR and NoisET, with noise models trained on biological replicates. edgeR calls used a false discovery rate-adjusted p below 0.01 and a log2 fold-change threshold of 1. As an exploratory analysis of dynamics, PCA with hierarchical clustering was applied to max-normalized trajectories of the 1000 most abundant clonotypes. The CD4 or CD8 phenotype of responding clones was assigned using the separately sequenced CD4+ and CD8+ repertoires. The raw public reads went through TCRdb reprocessing: fastp at Q25, MiXCR clone calling, in-frame beta chains kept. Records with the same CDR3 protein are collapsed into one entry carrying the most frequent genes and DNA. TCRdb, not the original authors, processed these V and J calls. Recorded for this sample are roughly 400,000 distinct CDR3 sequences; roughly a quarter of them occurred a single time. The ten largest clonotypes hold around 8.1% of the sample.

The rearrangement joined TRBV7-2 to TRBJ1-3, with no D gene named confidently. The specimen was PBMCs or a T cell subset sorted from them (not recorded which). The origin of this receptor is an adult woman who had mild COVID-19 (a few samples of this study predate the infection). The sample titles of this study are shuffled in the database, so cell type and time point are left out; the donor was told from shared clones. The CDR3 sequence is CASSLDRPRSGNTIYF. The sequenced DNA: TGTGCCAGCAGCTTAGATCGACCCCGCTCTGGAAACACCATATATTTT.